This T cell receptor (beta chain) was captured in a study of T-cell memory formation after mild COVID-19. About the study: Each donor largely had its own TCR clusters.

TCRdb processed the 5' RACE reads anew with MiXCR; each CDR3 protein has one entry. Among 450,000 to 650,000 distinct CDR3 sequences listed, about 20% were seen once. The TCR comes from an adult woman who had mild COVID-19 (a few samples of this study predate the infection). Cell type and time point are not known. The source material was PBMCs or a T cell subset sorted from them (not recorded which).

The CDR3 reads CSASLPGGALREQYF. The CDR3 nucleotides are TGCAGTGCTAGTTTGCCCGGGGGGGCTCTTCGAGAGCAGTACTTC. The chain employs TRBV20-1 and TRBJ2-7, with TRBD2 matching 8 bases. Unmatched junction bases numbered 14, after V lost 3 bases and J lost 7 bases. This CDR3 has 15 amino acids. Germline V gives CDR1 DFQATT, CDR2 SNEGSKA (reference sequence).